This passage covers 8 T cell receptor beta chains from one sample sequenced in a study of T-cell memory formation after mild COVID-19. TCRdb recomputed calls from the 5' RACE reads with MiXCR, one row per CDR3 protein. The sample lists hundreds of thousands of distinct CDR3 sequences; roughly 13% were seen once. The specimen was PBMCs or a T cell subset sorted from them (not recorded which). The source is a man younger than 30 who had mild COVID-19 (a few samples of this study predate the infection). Cell type and time point are not known.

This clonotype was recorded many times. The CDR3 region is CASTQHGAAKNIQYF. CDR3 sequence (DNA): TGTGCCAGCACTCAACACGGGGCGGCTAAAAACATTCAGTACTTC. The genes are TRBV12-3 or TRBV12-4 and TRBJ2-4; D possibly matches TRBD1 or TRBD2 (5 bases each). CDR3 length equals 15 residues. V was pared by 7 bases and J by 4 bases, with 17 bases between.

The J gene is TRBJ2-2, the V gene TRBV9; 10 nucleotides agree with TRBD2. The V segment lost 0 bases and the J segment 4 bases; nucleotides outside the gene matches: 6. Germline values: CDR1 SGDLS, CDR2 YYNGEE. This CDR3 contains 17 residues. CDR3 sequence: CASSVVSGGPGTGELFF. In nucleotides, the CDR3 is TGTGCCAGCAGCGTAGTTAGCGGGGGGCCGGGCACCGGGGAGCTGTTTTTT.

This clonotype was observed a few times. This rearrangement joins TRBV12-3 or TRBV12-4 to TRBJ2-7; 7 bases are a match to TRBD1. V shed 5 bases, J shed 3 bases, and the junction held 4 bases outside the gene matches. The CDR3 has 13 residues. For the CDR3, the DNA is TGTGCCAGCAGTAGGTACAGGGGCTACGAGCAGTACTTC. Translated: CASSRYRGYEQYF.

This clonotype was picked up a small number of times. This rearrangement joins TRBV7-9 to TRBJ2-1; 8 nucleotides match TRBD2. CDR3 length equals 12 residues. Germline assignment: CDR1 SEHNR and CDR2 FQNEAQ (reference sequence). Trimming took 8 bases from V and 9 from J; bases not matched to a gene: 6. The CDR3 nucleotides read TGTGCCAGCGCGCGGGGGGTCGTTGAGCAGTTCTTC. Protein: CASARGVVEQFF. Looking up the rest from reference TRBV7-9 and TRBJ2-1 gives the full variable domain: DTGVSQNPRHKITKRGQNVTFRCDPISEHNRLYWYRQTLGQGPEFLTYFQNEAQLEKSRLLSDRFSAERPKGSFSTLEIQRTEQGDSAMYLCASARGVVEQFFGPGTRLTVL.

This clonotype came up many times. A read error may account for a junction end that differs from germline. The J gene is TRBJ2-2, the V gene TRBV29-1; no clear D. CDR1 and CDR2 from the germline V gene are SQVTM and ANQGSEA. The CDR3 extends over 11 amino acids. The CDR3 nucleotides are TGCAGCGCTGAATATTTCGGGGAGCTGTTTTTT. This sequence encodes CSAEYFGELFF.

A word on this clonotype: Just one base apart from a much larger clone, this may be a read error. The chain couples TRBV6-2 or TRBV6-3 to TRBJ2-5; 11 bases are a match to TRBD2. The germline V gene encodes CDR1 MNHEY and CDR2 SVGEGT. The V and J ends lost 6 bases and 7 bases, in that order; junction bases with no gene match: 7. The CDR3 sequence is 14 residues long. CDR3 amino acids: CASRGLAEMMTQYF. CDR3 in DNA: TGTGCCAGCAGGGGACTAGCGGAGATGATGACCCAGTACTTC.

There are a few counts of this clonotype. This chain uses TRBV5-1 with TRBJ2-3; no firm D call. V lost 0 bases, J lost 6 bases, and 8 bases lay in between. The germline V gene has CDR1 SGHRS and CDR2 YFSETQ. The CDR3 has 13 residues. CDR3 region: CASSLDRQDTQYF. The CDR3 region has the DNA TGCGCCAGCAGCTTGGACCGCCAGGATACGCAGTATTTT. Full variable domain (missing parts from reference TRBV5-1 and TRBJ2-3): KAGVTQTPRYLIKTRGQQVTLSCSPISGHRSVSWYQQTPGQGLQFLFEYFSETQRNKGNFPGRFSGRQFSNSRSEMNVSTLELGDSALYLCASSLDRQDTQYFGPGTRLTVL.

Here the CDR3 DNA reads TGTGCCAGCAGCCGGTTCGGGGGGATACAAGAGACCCAGTACTTC. It encodes CASSRFGGIQETQYF. The V call is TRBV6-5, the J call TRBJ2-5, with 7 bases identical to TRBD2. The V gene's germline CDR1 is MNHEY and CDR2 SVGAGI. This CDR3 contains 15 residues. Trimming removed 6 bases from V and 2 bases from J; junction bases left unmatched: 9.